These 22 T cell receptor beta chains originate from one sample sequenced in a study of radiotherapy plus CTLA-4 blockade in lung cancer. Some clones are missing from TCRdb's copy, which holds only in-frame ones; the method was immunoSEQ multiplex PCR. Of 120,000 or so clones listed, 80% to 90% are singletons. Here the sequenced sample was peripheral blood, taken from a patient treated with radiotherapy plus ipilimumab. The receptors were sampled from a human donor with non-small cell lung cancer that progressed on radiotherapy plus ipilimumab.

The genes are TRBV14 and TRBJ2-3; D might be TRBD2 (5 bases). CDR1 is SGHDN, CDR2 FVKESK, per germline. Between the trimmed V and J ends, which lost 6 bases and 6 bases, there was a span of 13 bases. CDR3 length: 13 amino acids. CDR3 sequence reads: CASRGRGMDTQYF. The CDR3 DNA reads as TGTGCCAGCAGAGGACGAGGGATGGATACGCAGTATTTT.

V is TRBV25-1 and J is TRBJ2-5, with D perhaps given as TRBD1 or TRBD2 (6 bases each). In germline, CDR1 is MGHDK, CDR2 SYGVNS. The CDR3 loop spans 16 amino acids. Trimming pared 4 bases from V and 1 base from J, leaving 16 bases between. Here the CDR3 reads CASSGGANRVQETQYF. The DNA for the CDR3 is TGTGCCAGCAGTGGGGGGGCTAACAGGGTCCAAGAGACCCAGTACTTC.

The V call is TRBV7-6, the J call TRBJ2-3; the D gene is possibly TRBD2 (5 bases). Germline V CDR1 and CDR2: SGHVS, FNYEAQ. V was shortened by 1 base and J by 5 bases, with 10 bases between the two germline ends. This CDR3 has 14 amino acids. This chain's CDR3 is CASSLGLARDTQYF. CDR3 nucleotides: TGTGCCAGCAGCTTAGGGTTAGCGAGAGATACGCAGTATTTT. Looking up the rest from reference TRBV7-6 and TRBJ2-3 gives the full variable domain: GAGVSQSPRYKVTKRGQDVALRCDPISGHVSLYWYRQALGQGPEFLTYFNYEAQQDKSGLPNDRFSAERPEGSISTLTIQRTEQRDSAMYRCASSLGLARDTQYFGPGTRLTVL.

This chain links TRBV29-1 with TRBJ2-3; D could derive from TRBD1 or TRBD2 (5 bases each). Per the germline V gene, CDR1 is SQVTM and CDR2 is ANQGSEA. V shed 7 bases and J shed 10 bases, with 15 bases lying between them. The CDR3 sequence is 11 residues long. The CDR3 here is CSAWDLWAQYF. The DNA of the CDR3 is TGCAGCGCCTGGGACCTCTGGGCGCAGTATTTT.

The J gene is TRBJ1-1, the V gene TRBV5-3, with a weak D call TRBD1 (6 bases). TRBV5-3 has ORF status, its function being uncertain. The CDR3 has 17 residues. V gave up 4 bases and J gave up 0 bases, with 19 bases separating them. The CDR3 DNA follows: TGTGCCAGAAGCCCGGGAGGGGGGCCGGACCTGAACACTGAAGCTTTCTTT. Protein: CARSPGGGPDLNTEAFF.

CDR3 sequence: CASSEFLRRGTEAFF. Written as DNA, the CDR3 is TGTGCCAGCAGTGAATTCCTACGGCGGGGCACTGAAGCTTTCTTT. The rearrangement joins TRBV6-1 to TRBJ1-1; D not certain. The CDR3 runs to 15 residues. Trimming stripped 2 bases from V and 4 bases from J, with 14 bases between. The V gene's germline CDR1 is MNHNS and CDR2 SASEGT.

The genes are TRBV6-5 and TRBJ2-5, with D perhaps matching TRBD1 (6 bases). Between the trimmed V and J ends, which lost 6 bases and 5 bases, there was a span of 13 bases. The length of the CDR3 is 13 residues. Germline values: CDR1 MNHEY, CDR2 SVGAGI. The CDR3 DNA reads TGTGCCAGCAGGGCGCAGGGGATGGAGACCCAGTACTTC. Translation gives CASRAQGMETQYF.

The CDR3 DNA reads TGTGCCACCGCCGGACTAGCGGGGTCCTACGAGCAGTACTTC. It translates to CATAGLAGSYEQYF. This sequence joins TRBV10-3 and TRBJ2-7, with 12 bases that match TRBD2. Trimming removed 10 bases from V and 1 base from J; junction bases left unmatched: 5. The CDR3 is made up of 14 amino acids. Germline lookup yields CDR1 ENHRY and CDR2 SYGVKD.

The CDR3 spells CASSLRGAVSGYTF. The CDR3 DNA reads TGTGCCAGCAGTTTAAGGGGGGCGGTAAGCGGCTACACCTTC. The chain combines TRBV27 with TRBJ1-2; D might be TRBD1 (6 bases). Germline V gene lookup returns CDR1 MNHEY and CDR2 SMNVEV (reference sequence). The CDR3 is 14 amino acids. With 2 bases removed from V and 8 bases from J, the gap between germline ends came to 15 bases.

V and J are TRBV10-2 and TRBJ1-3; D not certain. CDR1 is WSHSY and CDR2 is SAAADI in the germline V gene. The CDR3 loop spans 12 amino acids. The V and J ends lost 4 bases and 4 bases respectively, with 5 bases between them. The CDR3 DNA reads as TGCGCCAGCAGTGGTGGCGGAAACACCATATATTTT. Translated: CASSGGGNTIYF.

This chain uses TRBV19 with TRBJ2-2; 13 nucleotides agree with TRBD2. With V trimmed by 3 bases and J by 6 bases, 4 bases remained unmatched. CDR1 is LNHDA, CDR2 SQIVND, per germline (reference sequence). The CDR3 extends over 16 amino acids. CDR3 sequence reads: CASSIRTSGRAGELFF. Here the CDR3 DNA reads TGTGCCAGTAGTATTCGAACTAGCGGGAGGGCCGGGGAGCTGTTTTTT.

The chain links TRBV10-1 to TRBJ2-7, with D unclear. V dropped 2 bases and J dropped 3 bases, with 11 bases sitting between them. The germline V gene encodes CDR1 WNHNN and CDR2 SYGVQD (reference sequence). The CDR3 contains 14 residues. Here the CDR3 DNA reads TGCGCCAGCAGTGAGGGCCACTCGGGCTACGAGCAGTACTTC. Encoded protein: CASSEGHSGYEQYF.

The chain recombines TRBV19 with TRBJ2-7; 7 positions agree with TRBD1. Trimming took 5 bases from V and 3 from J; bases not matched to a gene: 1. CDR1 is LNHDA, CDR2 SQIVND, per germline (reference sequence). The CDR3 runs 12 residues. The CDR3 nucleotides are TGTGCCAGTAGTCGACAGGGCTACGAGCAGTACTTC. Translated, it gives CASSRQGYEQYF.

This clone was found once. This chain uses TRBV4-2 with TRBJ1-4; no firm D call. Germline assignment: CDR1 LGHNA and CDR2 YNFKEQ. CDR3 size: 14 residues. V lost 0 bases and J 5 bases, leaving 7 bases between the germline ends. Here the CDR3 DNA reads TGTGCCAGCAGCCAAGATCGCAGGAATGAAAAACTGTTTTTT. Protein: CASSQDRRNEKLFF.

The chain couples TRBV6-1 to TRBJ2-5; D call uncertain. Trimming cost V 1 base and J 4 bases, with 1 base left between them. CDR3 size: 11 residues. Per the germline V gene, CDR1 is MNHNS and CDR2 is SASEGT. The CDR3 is CASSEGETQYF. CDR3 DNA: TGTGCCAGCAGTGAAGGAGAGACCCAGTACTTC.

The chain carries TRBV4-1 and TRBJ2-6; maybe TRBD1 (6 bases). Germline V gene data show CDR1 as MGHRA and CDR2 as YSYEKL. The CDR3 runs 19 residues. Trimming took off 3 bases at V and 3 bases at J, with 21 bases between the two ends. This CDR3 is CASSQHLGTPYSGANVLTF. The CDR3 coding sequence is TGCGCCAGCAGCCAGCACCTCGGGACACCCTATAGTGGGGCCAACGTCCTGACTTTC.

The chain carries TRBV27 and TRBJ2-1; 15 nucleotides line up with TRBD2. The CDR3 has 18 residues. V shed 5 bases and J 2 bases; nucleotides not matched to a gene: 7. The germline V gene has CDR1 MNHEY and CDR2 SMNVEV (reference sequence). The CDR3: CASSRDGTSGGTYNEQFF. The DNA of the CDR3 is TGTGCCAGCAGTCGGGATGGGACTAGCGGGGGGACCTACAATGAGCAGTTCTTC.

CDR3 amino acids: CASSHTIHEQYF. As DNA, the CDR3 is TGTGCCAGCAGTCACACTATACACGAGCAGTACTTC. V and J are TRBV6-5 and TRBJ2-7, with D hard to call. Germline loops: CDR1 MNHEY, CDR2 SVGAGI. The CDR3 covers 12 residues. Between the trimmed V and J ends, which lost 5 bases and 5 bases, there was a span of 10 bases.

The chain is built from TRBV28 and TRBJ2-7, with 9 bases matching TRBD1. From germline, CDR1 is MDHEN and CDR2 SYDVKM. The CDR3 consists of 15 residues. Trimming at V came to 5 bases and at J to 3 bases, leaving 8 bases not matched to a gene. CDR3 sequence reads: CASSVTGQGRYEQYF. The CDR3 DNA reads TGTGCCAGCAGTGTAACCGGACAGGGGCGCTACGAGCAGTACTTC. The full variable domain, rest sourced from reference TRBV28 and TRBJ2-7, is DVKVTQSSRYLVKRTGEKVFLECVQDMDHENMFWYRQDPGLGLRLIYFSYDVKMKEKGDIPEGYSVSREKKERFSLILESASTNQTSMYLCASSVTGQGRYEQYFGPGTRLTVT.

The chain has TRBV5-1 and TRBJ2-1, with D possibly being TRBD2 (5 bases). The CDR3 loop spans 14 amino acids. Between the trimmed V and J ends, which lost 2 bases and 3 bases, there was a span of 9 bases. The germline gives CDR1 SGHRS, CDR2 YFSETQ. The chain's CDR3 is CASSLAEVYNEQFF. The CDR3, as DNA: TGCGCCAGCAGCTTAGCGGAAGTCTACAATGAGCAGTTCTTC. Based on the CDR3 plus reference TRBV5-1 and TRBJ2-1, the full variable domain is KAGVTQTPRYLIKTRGQQVTLSCSPISGHRSVSWYQQTPGQGLQFLFEYFSETQRNKGNFPGRFSGRQFSNSRSEMNVSTLELGDSALYLCASSLAEVYNEQFFGPGTRLTVL.

This clone was seen a handful of times. The chain carries TRBV18 and TRBJ1-4; 7 bases line up with TRBD1. Germline CDR1 KGHSH, CDR2 LQKENI. The CDR3 loop spans 18 amino acids. After removal of 6 bases from V and 2 bases from J, the junction contained 15 bases not matched to a gene. For the CDR3, the DNA is TGTGCCAGCTCCCCAAACCCGACAGGGTCGGGGACTAATGAAAAACTGTTTTTT. Residues: CASSPNPTGSGTNEKLFF.

V and J are TRBV6-4 and TRBJ2-5; no clear D. The CDR3 loop spans 11 amino acids. Looked up from germline, CDR1 is MRHNA and CDR2 is SNTAGT. The ends were cut back, 5 bases at V and 0 bases at J, with 1 base in the middle. The CDR3 protein is CASSNQETQYF. The CDR3 DNA sequence: TGTGCCAGCAGTAACCAAGAGACCCAGTACTTC.